This record covers a single T cell receptor beta chain. Antigen unknown. It was with 60 Vbeta and 13 Jbeta primers that the PCR ran. Clones were read by immunoSEQ multiplex PCR, and TCRdb kept only the in-frame ones, dropping some. The table includes around 120,000 clones, approximately 76% detected once. The data were obtained in a study of cytomegalovirus exposure and HLA in healthy donors. Study-wide results and limits: The majority of TCR sequences were rare, yet some public TCRs appeared in many donors.

Germline lookup yields CDR1 SGHVS and CDR2 FQNEAQ. The V gene end was trimmed by 1 base and the J gene end by 0 bases; junction bases not matched to a gene: 11. The CDR3 spans 19 residues. The chain recombines TRBV7-8 with TRBJ2-1, with TRBD2 identical over 8 bases. What was sequenced was PBMCs. The source is a man aged 60 to 75 in good health and CMV-seropositive. As DNA, the CDR3 is TGTGCCAGCAGCTTAGTAGGCCTAGCGGGCTTGAGCTCCTACAATGAGCAGTTCTTC. Protein: CASSLVGLAGLSSYNEQFF.